Described below is a single TCR beta chain sequence and its context. Relative to the germline gene, one junction end is altered; a read error may explain this. From germline, CDR1 is SSHAT and CDR2 FNYEAQ (reference sequence). The CDR3 loop spans 15 amino acids. This specimen comes from a study of cytomegalovirus exposure and HLA in healthy donors. The data were produced by immunoSEQ multiplex PCR, yet TCRdb's version contains in-frame clones alone and is incomplete. The sample holds around 34,000 clones; approximately 92% are singletons and the top ten take about 3.1%. The sample was PBMCs. The J gene is TRBJ2-5, the V gene TRBV7-7; TRBD2 agrees at 10 bases. The sequence was obtained from a young man in good health and CMV-seronegative. The CDR3: CASSQSGGAGETQYF. CDR3 DNA sequence: TGTGCTAGCAGCCAGAGCGGGGGGGCCGGGGAGACCCAGTACTTC.